This T cell receptor (beta chain) was captured by sequencing in a study of cytomegalovirus exposure and HLA in healthy donors. Primers: 60 Vbeta forward and 13 Jbeta reverse. Repertoires were generated with immunoSEQ multiplex PCR, while TCRdb's copy carries only in-frame clones and drops some. The top ten hold around 4% of the sample, which has about 120,000 clones, 74% seen once. The length of the CDR3 is 15 residues. The germline CDR1 and CDR2 sequences are MNHEY and SVGAGI. V lost 4 bases to trimming and J lost 3 bases; unmatched junction nucleotides: 6. This clone was seen a handful of times. The clonotype comes from a woman between 40 and 50 years old in good health and CMV-seropositive. The chain is built from TRBV6-5 and TRBJ1-5, with 7 bases lining up with TRBD1. Sequencing was carried out using PBMCs. The CDR3 region is CASSSDRVNNQPQHF. The CDR3 DNA sequence: TGTGCCAGCAGTTCAGACAGGGTCAACAATCAGCCCCAGCATTTT.